This is a list of T cell receptor beta chains from one sample in a study of CD8 T cells in Susac syndrome. TCRdb reprocessed the immunoSEQ multiplex PCR reads via MiXCR and lists one record per CDR3 protein. The sample carries around 150,000 distinct CDR3 sequences, 95% recorded once. The sample taken for sequencing was CD8+ T cells from PBMCs. Every receptor here comes from a human donor with Susac syndrome. Each CDR3 is given with its conserved first and last residue. The D gene is left open where the match is weak.

D gene,V gene,J gene,CDR3 protein,CDR3 DNA
-,TRBV19,TRBJ1-5,CASSIEGGTLNQPQHF,TGTGCCAGTAGTATAGAAGGAGGAACCCTCAATCAGCCCCAGCATTTT
-,TRBV9,TRBJ2-7,CASSVASGLNYEQYF,TGTGCCAGCAGCGTAGCCTCGGGACTCAACTACGAGCAGTACTTC
-,TRBV29-1,TRBJ1-1,CSVAAGVGTEAFF,TGCAGCGTTGCCGCAGGAGTGGGGACTGAAGCTTTCTTT
-,TRBV4-1,TRBJ1-2,CASSQEGSDGYTF,TGCGCCAGCAGCCAAGAAGGTTCCGATGGCTACACCTTC
-,TRBV29-1,TRBJ2-2,CSVVVSGVFTGELFF,TGCAGCGTTGTTGTTTCGGGGGTTTTCACCGGGGAGCTGTTTTTT
-,TRBV4-1,TRBJ1-1,CASSQDAQGLNTEAFF,TGCGCCAGCAGCCAAGATGCTCAGGGATTGAACACTGAAGCTTTCTTT
-,TRBV28,TRBJ2-5,CASSLTEETQYF,TGTGCCAGCAGTTTAACAGAAGAGACCCAGTACTTC
-,TRBV9,TRBJ1-1,CASSVQDRDEAFF,TGTGCCAGCAGCGTACAAGACAGAGATGAAGCTTTCTTT
TRBD2,TRBV9,TRBJ2-3,CASSAKTSGSIADTQYF,TGTGCCAGCAGCGCCAAAACTAGCGGGAGTATTGCAGATACGCAGTATTTT
-,TRBV4-1,TRBJ2-2,CASSQEIRGGELFF,TGCGCCAGCAGCCAAGAGATCCGGGGCGGGGAGCTGTTTTTT
-,TRBV9,TRBJ2-1,CASSVSADTYNEQFF,TGTGCCAGCAGCGTTTCAGCGGATACCTACAATGAGCAGTTCTTC